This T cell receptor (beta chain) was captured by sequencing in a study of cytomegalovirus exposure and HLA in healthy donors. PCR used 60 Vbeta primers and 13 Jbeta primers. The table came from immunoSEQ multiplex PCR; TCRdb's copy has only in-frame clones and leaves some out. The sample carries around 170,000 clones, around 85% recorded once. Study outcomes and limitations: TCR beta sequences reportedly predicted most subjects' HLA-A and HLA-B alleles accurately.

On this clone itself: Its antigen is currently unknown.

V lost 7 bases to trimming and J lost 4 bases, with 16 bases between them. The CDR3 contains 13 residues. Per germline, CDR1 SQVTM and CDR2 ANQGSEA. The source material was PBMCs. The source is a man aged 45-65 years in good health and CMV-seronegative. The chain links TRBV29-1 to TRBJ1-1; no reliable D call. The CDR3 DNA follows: TGCAGCGGTAGGGAGGATTTGAGCACTGAAGCTTTCTTT. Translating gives CSGREDLSTEAFF.